This T cell receptor (beta chain) appears in the sequencing data of a study of T cell responses to AZD1222 COVID-19 vaccine. Study observations and caveats: Baseline antibody screening turned up just a handful of seropositive AZD1222 recipients. Spike-specific TCR breadth and depth rose after two AZD1222 doses. It should be noted that donors were predominantly white British and more often female, and clonal diversity was possibly underestimated. Researchers report vaccine-associated CD4 TCRs spanning spike, with dominance at 160-218 and 743-854.

A remark on this clone: Its specificity is not known.

TCRdb's copy holds only in-frame clones and misses some; the assay was immunoSEQ multiplex PCR. The sample yields 72,000 or so clones, 90% seen once. The CDR3 length is 17 residues. V dropped 3 bases and J dropped 4; count of bases not matched to a gene: 9. Germline CDR1 DFQATT, CDR2 SNEGSKA (reference sequence). Material: peripheral blood, obtained on day 0 of AZD1222 vaccination. This sequence was found in an adult in good health. This sequence joins TRBV20-1 and TRBJ2-7, with 16 bases that match TRBD2. The CDR3 DNA is TGCAGTGCTAGTCCTGGGACTAGCGGGAGGGCCGGTTACGAGCAGTACTTC. This codes for CSASPGTSGRAGYEQYF.